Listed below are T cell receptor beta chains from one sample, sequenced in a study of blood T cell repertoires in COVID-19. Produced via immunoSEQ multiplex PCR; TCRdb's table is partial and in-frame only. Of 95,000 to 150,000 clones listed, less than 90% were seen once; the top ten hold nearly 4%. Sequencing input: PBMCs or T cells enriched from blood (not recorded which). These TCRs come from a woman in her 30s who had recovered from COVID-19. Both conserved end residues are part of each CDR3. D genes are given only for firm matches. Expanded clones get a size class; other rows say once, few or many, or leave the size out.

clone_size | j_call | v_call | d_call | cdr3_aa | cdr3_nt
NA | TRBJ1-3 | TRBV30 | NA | CAWSPGVVGNTIYF | TGTGCCTGGAGTCCAGGGGTAGTTGGAAACACCATATATTTT
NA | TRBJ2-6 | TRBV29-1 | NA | CSVVGLSGANVLTF | TGCAGCGTTGTGGGACTCTCTGGGGCCAACGTCCTGACTTTC
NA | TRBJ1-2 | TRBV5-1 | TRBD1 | CASREDRGYYGYTF | TGCGCCAGCAGGGAGGACAGGGGTTACTATGGCTACACCTTC
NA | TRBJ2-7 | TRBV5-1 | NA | CASSLDSRSYEQYF | TGCGCCAGCAGCTTGGACTCCCGCTCCTACGAGCAGTACTTC
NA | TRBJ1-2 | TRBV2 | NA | CASSVENRAPYGYTF | TGTGCCAGCAGTGTCGAGAACAGGGCGCCGTATGGCTACACCTTC
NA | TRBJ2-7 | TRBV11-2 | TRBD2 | CASSLAPGGTYEQYF | TGTGCCAGCAGCTTAGCTCCGGGAGGCACCTACGAGCAGTACTTC
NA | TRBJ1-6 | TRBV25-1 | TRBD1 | CASSGGTGHSPLHF | TGTGCCAGCAGTGGCGGGACAGGGCATTCACCCCTCCACTTT
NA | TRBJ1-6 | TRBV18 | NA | CASSPWASSYNSPLHF | TGTGCCAGCTCACCATGGGCGAGCTCCTATAATTCACCCCTCCACTTT
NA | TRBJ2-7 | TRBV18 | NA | CASSPNTPQGRMGEQYF | TGTGCCAGCTCACCAAACACCCCTCAGGGGCGTATGGGCGAGCAGTACTTC
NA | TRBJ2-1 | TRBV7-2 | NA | CASSLDRSLEQFF | TGTGCCAGCAGCTTAGATCGGAGTCTTGAGCAGTTCTTC
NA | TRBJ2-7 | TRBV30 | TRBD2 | CAWSKGLAAYEQYF | TGTGCCTGGAGTAAGGGACTAGCGGCCTACGAGCAGTACTTC
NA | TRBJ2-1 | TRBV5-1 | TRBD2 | CASSWSSGSPRLFNEQFF | TGCGCCAGCAGTTGGTCTAGCGGGAGTCCTCGGCTCTTTAATGAGCAGTTCTTC
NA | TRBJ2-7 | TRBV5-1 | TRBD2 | CASSPSGSTPSEQYF | TGCGCCAGCAGTCCCAGCGGGAGTACCCCCTCCGAGCAGTACTTC
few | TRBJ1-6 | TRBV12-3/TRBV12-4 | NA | CASSQTGFGALHF | TGTGCCAGCAGCCAAACAGGGTTTGGGGCCCTCCACTTT
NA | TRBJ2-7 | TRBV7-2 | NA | CASSLFISTREQYF | TGTGCCAGCAGCTTATTTATCTCGACTAGGGAGCAGTACTTC
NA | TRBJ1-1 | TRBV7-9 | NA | CASSLERGLNTEAFF | TGTGCCAGCAGCTTAGAGCGGGGTTTGAACACTGAAGCTTTCTTT
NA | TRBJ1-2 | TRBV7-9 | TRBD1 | CASSGQGISNYGYTF | TGTGCCAGCAGTGGACAGGGAATCTCCAACTATGGCTACACCTTC
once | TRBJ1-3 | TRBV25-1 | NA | CASSELSAGGNTIYF | TGTGCCAGCAGTGAATTAAGTGCAGGAGGAAACACCATATATTTT
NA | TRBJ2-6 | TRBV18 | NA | CASSPQARSGANVLTF | TGTGCCAGCTCACCCCAGGCCCGCTCTGGGGCCAACGTCCTGACTTTC
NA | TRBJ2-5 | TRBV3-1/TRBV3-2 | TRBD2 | CASSRGGPGGLPGAQYF | TGTGCCAGCAGCCGCGGGGGTCCGGGAGGCCTTCCGGGGGCCCAGTACTTC
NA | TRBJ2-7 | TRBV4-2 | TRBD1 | CASSQAHRTGATYEQYF | TGTGCCAGCAGCCAGGCCCATAGGACAGGGGCCACCTACGAGCAGTACTTC
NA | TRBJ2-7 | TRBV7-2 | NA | CASSLGAVYYEQYF | TGTGCCAGCAGCTTAGGGGCAGTTTACTACGAGCAGTACTTC
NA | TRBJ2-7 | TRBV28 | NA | CASRQGQSEVYEQYF | TGTGCCAGCAGGCAGGGCCAGTCAGAGGTTTACGAGCAGTACTTC
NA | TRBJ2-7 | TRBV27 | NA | CASRGTYPPREQYF | TGTGCCAGCAGAGGGACTTACCCCCCGCGCGAGCAGTACTTC
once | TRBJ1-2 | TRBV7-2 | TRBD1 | CASSSDRGRNYGYTF | TGTGCCAGCAGCTCCGACAGGGGGCGCAACTATGGCTACACCTTC
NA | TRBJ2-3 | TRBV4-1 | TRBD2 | CASSQVGRSREADTQYF | TGCGCCAGCAGCCAAGTGGGGAGGAGTCGGGAGGCTGATACGCAGTATTTT
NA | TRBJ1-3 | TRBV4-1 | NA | CASSQDQANRVSTIYF | TGCGCCAGCAGCCAAGATCAAGCCAACAGGGTGTCCACCATATATTTT
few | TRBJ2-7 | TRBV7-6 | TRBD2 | CASSARTSGLSYEQYF | TGTGCCAGCAGCGCCAGGACTAGCGGCCTTTCCTACGAGCAGTACTTC
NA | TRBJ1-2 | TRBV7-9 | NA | CASSIGGNYGYTF | TGTGCCAGCAGCATCGGGGGGAACTATGGCTACACCTTC
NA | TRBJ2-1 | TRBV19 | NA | CASSSTGWRNEQFF | TGTGCCAGTAGTTCAACAGGGTGGCGCAATGAGCAGTTCTTC
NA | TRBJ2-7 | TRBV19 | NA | CASSPAGTGEQYF | TGTGCCAGTAGTCCGGCGGGGACTGGCGAGCAGTACTTC
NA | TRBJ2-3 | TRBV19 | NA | CASSKQAGKAGPDTQYF | TGTGCCAGTAGTAAACAGGCGGGGAAAGCGGGCCCAGATACGCAGTATTTT
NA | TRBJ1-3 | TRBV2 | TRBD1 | CASSEPGQGGGNTIYF | TGTGCCAGCAGTGAACCCGGACAGGGGGGTGGAAACACCATATATTTT
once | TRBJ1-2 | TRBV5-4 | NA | CASSSTRVWDGYTF | TGTGCCAGCAGCTCGACCAGGGTCTGGGATGGCTACACCTTC
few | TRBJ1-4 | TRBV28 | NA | CASEANEKLFF | TGTGCCTCGGAGGCGAATGAAAAACTGTTTTTT
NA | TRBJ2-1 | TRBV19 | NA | CASSIGGRYEQFF | TGTGCCAGTAGTATCGGAGGGAGATATGAGCAGTTCTTC
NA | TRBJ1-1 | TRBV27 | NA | CASRNEENTEAFF | TGTGCCAGCCGAAATGAGGAGAACACTGAAGCTTTCTTT
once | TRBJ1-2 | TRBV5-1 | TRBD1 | CASSSGTGVSYGYTF | TGCGCCAGCAGCTCCGGGACAGGGGTCTCCTATGGCTACACCTTC
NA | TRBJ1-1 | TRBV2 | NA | CASALSSMNTEAFF | TGTGCCAGCGCCCTAAGCTCCATGAACACTGAAGCTTTCTTT
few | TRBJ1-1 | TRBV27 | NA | CASSFGVRNTEAFF | TGTGCCAGCAGTTTCGGGGTTCGAAACACTGAAGCTTTCTTT
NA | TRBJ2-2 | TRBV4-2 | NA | CASSQETFANTGELFF | TGTGCCAGCAGCCAAGAAACTTTCGCGAACACCGGGGAGCTGTTTTTT
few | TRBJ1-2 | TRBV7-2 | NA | CASSQQGYGYTF | TGTGCCAGCAGCCAACAGGGATATGGCTACACCTTC
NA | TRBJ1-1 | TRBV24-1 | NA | CATSGLNGTEAFF | TGTGCCACCAGTGGACTGAATGGCACTGAAGCTTTCTTT
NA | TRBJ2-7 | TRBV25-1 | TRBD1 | CASSSTLGQGAYEQYF | TGTGCCAGCAGTTCGACCCTAGGGCAGGGGGCTTATGAGCAGTACTTC
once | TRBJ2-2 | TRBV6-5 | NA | CASSYSTGSGTGELFF | TGTGCCAGCAGTTACTCGACCGGGAGCGGTACCGGGGAGCTGTTTTTT
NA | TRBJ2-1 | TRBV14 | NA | CASSQAGFEQFF | TGTGCCAGCAGCCAGGCGGGATTTGAGCAGTTCTTC
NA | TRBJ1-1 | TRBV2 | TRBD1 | CASSRDRTFPGEAFF | TGTGCCAGCAGTCGGGACAGGACTTTCCCAGGAGAAGCTTTCTTT
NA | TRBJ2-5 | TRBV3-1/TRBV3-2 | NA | CASSQDLKEHSVETQYF | TGTGCCAGCAGCCAAGATCTTAAGGAGCATTCGGTAGAGACCCAGTACTTC
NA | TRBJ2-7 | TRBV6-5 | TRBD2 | CASSNGLAYEQYF | TGTGCCAGCAGTAACGGACTAGCCTACGAGCAGTACTTC
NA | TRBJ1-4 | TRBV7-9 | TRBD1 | CASSLNRDSEKLFF | TGTGCCAGCAGCTTAAACCGGGACAGCGAAAAACTGTTTTTT
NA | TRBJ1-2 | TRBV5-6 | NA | CASSRGGIYGYTF | TGTGCCAGCAGCCGTGGGGGGATCTATGGCTACACCTTC
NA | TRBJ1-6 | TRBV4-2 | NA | CASSQAWGQGLPTLHF | TGTGCCAGCAGCCAAGCCTGGGGCCAGGGCCTCCCGACCCTCCACTTT
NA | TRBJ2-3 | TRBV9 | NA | CASSVGIAALNTQYF | TGTGCCAGCAGCGTAGGTATAGCGGCCTTGAATACGCAGTATTTT
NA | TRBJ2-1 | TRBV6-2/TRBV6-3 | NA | CASSYVGTPSYNEQFF | TGTGCCAGCAGTTACGTGGGGACTCCATCCTACAATGAGCAGTTCTTC
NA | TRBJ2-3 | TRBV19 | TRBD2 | CASSKSLPSGRSVGTDTQYF | TGTGCCAGTAGCAAGTCTCTCCCCAGCGGGAGGTCGGTAGGCACAGATACGCAGTATTTT
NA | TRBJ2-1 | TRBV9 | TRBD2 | CASSSRTSGSDEQFF | TGTGCCAGCAGCTCTCGGACTAGCGGGAGCGATGAGCAGTTCTTC
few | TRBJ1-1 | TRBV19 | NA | CASSIVAGPEAFF | TGTGCCAGTAGTATAGTTGCAGGGCCTGAAGCTTTCTTT
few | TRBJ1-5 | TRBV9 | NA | CASSVDSGSNQPQHF | TGTGCCAGCAGCGTAGATTCAGGAAGCAATCAGCCCCAGCATTTT
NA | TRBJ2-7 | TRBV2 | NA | CASSAYAGQYF | TGTGCCAGCAGTGCCTACGCGGGGCAGTACTTC
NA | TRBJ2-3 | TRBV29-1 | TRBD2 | CSVGPSGRSPDTQYF | TGCAGCGTTGGCCCGAGCGGGAGGTCTCCAGATACGCAGTATTTT